This TCR beta chain was found in a study of radiation and T cells in renal cell carcinoma (dated by TCRdb to about 2020). The study in broad terms: The samples were obtained from a clinical trial, where primary renal cell carcinomas were treated with 15 Gy stereotactic body radiation therapy and then removed by nephrectomy 4 weeks afterward. A total of 4 million to 5 million unique CDR3 nucleotide sequences, encoding 2,658,974 unique CDR3 amino acid sequences, were found across all 55 or so samples. In total, some 52 samples underwent TCR beta sequencing: around 25 tumors plus 27 peripheral blood samples. On the study overall, not on this receptor specifically: Because pretreatment tumor biopsies were not available, the study could not determine whether clonotypes were already present within the tumor at baseline. Tracking of blood repertoire dynamics stopped at roughly 29 days after treatment, with no follow-up past that point. Effects of radiation dose or scheduling on the TCR repertoire could not be addressed with the single-armed trial design. In blood, the top tumor clonotypes increased from baseline to 2 weeks after radiation and then shrank by 4 weeks, which suggests a temporary expansion of tumor-resident clones.

Turning to this clone: Its antigen specificity is not known. No base quality information exists; no much larger clone differs at one position.

The time point label, read with the paper, signifies: blood 2 weeks post-SBRT. The treatment or condition label of this sample denotes: 15 Gy SBRT to primary tumor, nephrectomy 4 weeks later. Serial peripheral blood from radiation-treated patients was sampled at baseline, 2 weeks and 4 weeks after SBRT to track tumor-enriched clonotypes. Every patient had renal cell carcinoma of clear cell pathology. The QIAamp DNA Blood Mini Kit (Qiagen) was used to prepare genomic DNA for TCR sequencing. The analyses included only samples that passed all quality control checks. Following the manufacturer's recommendations, the immunoSEQ kit was used to generate TCR beta libraries from genomic DNA. To prepare libraries, a first multiplex PCR with proprietary primers was run, followed by a second PCR that added unique barcodes, and a bead cleanup was done after each round. A kit-provided positive control reaction and a negative control reaction were included in every sample batch. The final libraries underwent checking on an Agilent 4200 TapeStation D1000 ScreenTape, volumetric pooling, and quantification by qPCR. Sequencing ran on an Illumina NextSeq500 with a MidOutput 150-cycle cartridge, using 156 Read1 and 15 Index1 cycles with kit custom primers. The pooled library was loaded at roughly 1 pM with an approximately 18% PhiX control spike-in. The paper's data handling went like this. Vendor-processed data were analyzed in R, and a clonotype was defined as all T cells sharing the same CDR3 nucleotide sequence. In the clone abundance analyses, frequencies in each sample were normalized to that sample's 10,000 most abundant clones. Before analysis, public T cell clones were removed, and these numbered fewer than six per sample on average. Tumor-enriched clonotypes and baseline blood-enriched clonotypes were defined as those with an abundance difference of at least 32-fold between compartments. A beta-binomial differential abundance model was used to identify clonotypes that expanded or contracted between blood time points. The Baroni-Urbani and Buser coefficient was used to measure tumor-blood repertoire similarity, and groups were compared with two-tailed Wilcoxon tests in R. The table was pulled from immuneACCESS by TCRdb, which kept in-frame rearrangements only. Such tables lose some clones; where checked, under half of the loss comes from unresolved V genes, and the rest has no known cause. V, J and clone size reflect that table, while D and trimming were determined from the DNA. This sample lists 100,000 to 150,000 clones; approximately 90% were detected once. The ten top clones hold 5.8% of the sample.

The clonotype was recovered from a woman in her 70s with renal cell carcinoma. This specimen was blood, taken from a patient whose treatment included radiotherapy and nephrectomy.

CDR3 reads: CASTELTVDRYGYTF. The DNA sequence is as follows: TGTGCCAGTACTGAACTTACCGTCGACAGATATGGCTACACCTTC. The chain employs TRBV6-6 and TRBJ1-2; TRBD1 is possibly the D segment (5 matching bases). CDR1 and CDR2, looked up from the germline V gene (reference sequence), are MNHNY and SVGAGI. Including the terminal cysteine and phenylalanine, the CDR3 comprises 15 residues. Only the CDR3 portion is preserved as DNA: 45 bases, with reading frame beginning at the first base. V is pared back by 9 bases and J by 5 bases, with 22 bases lying between the germline termini.